This T cell receptor beta chain is drawn from a study of T cell repertoires in aging, cancer and after chemotherapy. CDR1 and CDR2 (germline): SGHTA, FQGNSA. J lost 0 bases, V lost 2 bases, and 2 bases had no gene match. The CDR3 contains 15 residues. Peripheral blood genomic DNA, not sorted cells or RNA, was the template. A mixed TRB-A/B primer pool amplified rearranged TRB by multiplex touch-down PCR. TCRdb re-analysed the multiplex PCR reads in MiXCR, keeping a single row per CDR3 protein. The data contain 600 to 950 distinct CDR3 sequences, around 77% of them seen just once; the ten biggest clones take up around 49%.

The clonotype comes from a human donor with a blood cancer. J is TRBJ2-7 and V is TRBV7-2; 9 bases agree with TRBD1. The sample taken for sequencing was blood. The CDR3 protein is CASSLKGQGSYEQYF. The DNA of the CDR3 is TGTGCCAGCAGCTTAAAGGGACAGGGCTCCTACGAGCAGTACTTC.